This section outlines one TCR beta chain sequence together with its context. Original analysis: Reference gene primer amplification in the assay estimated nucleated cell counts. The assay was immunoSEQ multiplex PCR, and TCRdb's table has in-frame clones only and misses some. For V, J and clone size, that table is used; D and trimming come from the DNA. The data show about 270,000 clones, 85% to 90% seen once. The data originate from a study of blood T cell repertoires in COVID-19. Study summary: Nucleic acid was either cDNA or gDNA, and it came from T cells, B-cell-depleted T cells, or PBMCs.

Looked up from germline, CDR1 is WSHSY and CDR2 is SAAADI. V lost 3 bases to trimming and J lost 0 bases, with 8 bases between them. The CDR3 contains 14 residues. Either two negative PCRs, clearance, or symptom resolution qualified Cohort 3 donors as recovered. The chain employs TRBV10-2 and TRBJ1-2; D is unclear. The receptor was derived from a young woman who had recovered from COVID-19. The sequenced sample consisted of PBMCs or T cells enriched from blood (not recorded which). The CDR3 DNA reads TGCGCCAGCAGTGATGTGAGAGCTAACTATGGCTACACCTTC. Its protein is CASSDVRANYGYTF.